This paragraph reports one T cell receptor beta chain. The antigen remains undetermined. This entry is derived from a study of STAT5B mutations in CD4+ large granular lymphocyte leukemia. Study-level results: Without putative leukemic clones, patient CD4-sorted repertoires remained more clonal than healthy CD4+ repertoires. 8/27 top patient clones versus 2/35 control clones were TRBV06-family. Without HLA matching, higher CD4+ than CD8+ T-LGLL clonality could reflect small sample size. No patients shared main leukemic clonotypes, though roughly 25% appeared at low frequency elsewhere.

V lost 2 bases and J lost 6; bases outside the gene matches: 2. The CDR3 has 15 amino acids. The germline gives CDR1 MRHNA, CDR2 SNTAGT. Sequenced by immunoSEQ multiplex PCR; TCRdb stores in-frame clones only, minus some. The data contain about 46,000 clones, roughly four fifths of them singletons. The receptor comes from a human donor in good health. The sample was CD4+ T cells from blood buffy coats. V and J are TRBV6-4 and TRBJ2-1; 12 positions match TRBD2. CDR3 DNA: TGTGCCAGCAGTGACGCTAGCGGGGGGGCCAATGAGCAGTTCTTC. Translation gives CASSDASGGANEQFF.